This T cell receptor beta chain appears in the sequencing data of a study of Ad26.COV2.S vaccination and SARS-CoV-2 variants. Whole-study context: In the COV1001 trial, the donor was in the Ad26.COV2.S arm.

Generated by immunoSEQ multiplex PCR, the TCRdb table keeps only in-frame clones and is missing some. Of hundreds of thousands of clones listed, about 87% are singletons. Findings and limits, study-wide: Overall T cell responses may have been underestimated by the analyses of TCR breadth and depth.

Comment on this clone: The antigen remains undetermined.

The treatment denotes: around 19 received Ad26.COV2.S at low or high dose, single or two shots; roughly 5 received placebo; per-sample allocation not given. On day 63 after the first injection, vaccine and placebo recipients gave samples. CDR3 length: 15 residues. The germline V gene encodes CDR1 SGHNT and CDR2 YYREEE (reference sequence). V lost 0 bases, J lost 7 bases, and 6 bases stayed unmatched. This sample comprised peripheral blood, obtained in a trial of Ad26.COV2.S vaccine versus placebo. This sequence was found in a person aged 18-65 years who received the Ad26.COV2.S COVID-19 vaccine or a placebo. The genes are TRBV5-4 and TRBJ2-7, with TRBD2 matching 11 bases. CDR3 loop: CASSLGSGGAGEQYF. The CDR3 nucleotides read TGTGCCAGCAGCTTGGGTAGCGGGGGGGCAGGGGAGCAGTACTTC.